The entry below describes one T cell receptor (beta chain). The table came from immunoSEQ multiplex PCR; TCRdb's copy has only in-frame clones and leaves some out. The data contain roughly 200,000 clones, over 75% of them seen just once; the ten biggest clones take up 3% to 3.5%. This sample was included in a study of blood T cell repertoires in COVID-19. This clonotype originated in a man aged 55 to 70 with acute or convalescent COVID-19. Sequenced sample: peripheral blood.

CDR3 in DNA: TGTGCCAGTAGTTATCGCAGGGGGCTTCAGCCCCAGCATTTT. Its translation is CASSYRRGLQPQHF. The chain carries TRBV19 and TRBJ1-5; 8 bases match TRBD1. The V gene end was trimmed by 5 bases and the J gene end by 6 bases; junction bases not matched to a gene: 6. CDR1 and CDR2 from the germline V gene are LNHDA and SQIVND (reference sequence). The CDR3 is 14 residues long.